The next 22 T cell receptor beta chains were all read from a single sample in a study of T-cell memory formation after mild COVID-19. TCRdb used MiXCR to reprocess the 5' RACE reads, holding one entry per CDR3 protein. This table holds 250,000 to 300,000 distinct CDR3 sequences, around 8% found once. The sample taken for sequencing was PBMCs or a T cell subset sorted from them (not recorded which). The receptors here all came from a man aged 18-30 years who had mild COVID-19 (a few samples of this study predate the infection). Cell type and time point are not known.

This chain links TRBV18 with TRBJ2-1; no firm D call. V was shortened by 3 bases and J by 2 bases, with 8 bases between the two germline ends. Germline lookup yields CDR1 KGHSH and CDR2 LQKENI. The CDR3 spans 14 residues. CDR3 DNA sequence: TGTGCCAGCTCACCGGACGGGCCCTACAATGAGCAGTTCTTC. Translation gives CASSPDGPYNEQFF.

The chain joins TRBV30 to TRBJ2-1; D might be TRBD2 (6 bases). The CDR3 runs 11 residues. Per the germline V gene, CDR1 is GTSNPN and CDR2 is SVGIG (reference sequence). With 7 bases removed from V and 9 bases from J, the gap between germline ends came to 13 bases. The chain's CDR3 is CASLGGGEQFF. The CDR3 DNA sequence: TGTGCCTCCCTCGGGGGTGGTGAGCAGTTCTTC.

This clonotype was detected a few times. This chain joins TRBV7-3 and TRBJ2-3; D not certain. Deletions cut 6 bases from V and 4 bases from J, with 20 bases between. The CDR3 sequence is 16 residues long. Germline CDR1 SGHTA, CDR2 FQGTGA. In nucleotides, the CDR3 is TGTGCCAGCAGTCTCACTTCGGGCGGCGGTCCAGATACGCAGTATTTT. It codes for CASSLTSGGGPDTQYF.

This sequence joins TRBV7-6 and TRBJ1-4, with D possibly being TRBD1 (6 bases). The germline V gene has CDR1 SGHVS and CDR2 FNYEAQ. Deletions cut 1 base from V and 6 bases from J, with 9 bases between. The CDR3 has 14 amino acids. The DNA of the CDR3 is TGTGCCAGCAGCTTAGAGGCAGGGGATGAAAAACTGTTTTTT. Translation gives CASSLEAGDEKLFF.

This rearrangement joins TRBV6-5 to TRBJ2-1; TRBD2 matches at 7 bases. Germline V gene sequence: CDR1 MNHEY, CDR2 SVGAGI. The trim removed 7 bases at V and 4 bases at J, leaving 7 bases unmatched. The length of the CDR3 is 14 residues. The CDR3 loop is CASNARGYYNEQFF. The DNA of the CDR3 is TGTGCCAGCAACGCGCGGGGGTATTACAATGAGCAGTTCTTC.

CDR3 bases: TGTGCCAGCAGTTTACATGGGGGGAATTCACCCCTCCACTTT. This gives the protein CASSLHGGNSPLHF. The chain is built from TRBV12-3 or TRBV12-4 and TRBJ1-6, with a tentative D call TRBD1 (5 bases). CDR3 length: 14 amino acids. Trimming left V 2 bases short and J 7 bases short, with 9 bases between.

This clonotype showed up just a few times. The genes are TRBV7-9 and TRBJ2-6; TRBD2 is a possible D gene (6 bases). V was pared by 5 bases and J by 0 bases, with 8 bases between. Germline V gene sequence: CDR1 SEHNR, CDR2 FQNEAQ (reference sequence). The CDR3 length is 15 residues. The CDR3, as DNA: TGTGCCAGCAGCATGGGAGGCTCTGGGGCCAACGTCCTGACTTTC. Its translation is CASSMGGSGANVLTF.

The rearrangement uses TRBV5-1 and TRBJ2-2; possibly TRBD2 for D (6 bases). Germline lookup yields CDR1 SGHRS and CDR2 YFSETQ. The CDR3 is 17 amino acids. V was clipped by 2 bases and J by 0 bases, with 14 bases between them. CDR3 region: CASSFRAGTSNTGELFF. Written as DNA, the CDR3 is TGCGCCAGCAGCTTTAGGGCGGGGACTTCGAACACCGGGGAGCTGTTTTTT.

This clonotype was observed many times. The V and J genes are TRBV7-9 and TRBJ2-2, with TRBD2 as a possible D gene (6 bases). V lost 5 bases, J lost 1 base, and 14 bases lay in between. Germline V gene data show CDR1 as SEHNR and CDR2 as FQNEAQ (reference sequence). The CDR3 covers 16 residues. CDR3 protein: CASSPLGTRNTGELFF. For the CDR3, the DNA is TGTGCCAGCAGCCCTTTGGGGACTCGGAACACCGGGGAGCTGTTTTTT.

The chain is built from TRBV6-6 and TRBJ1-5; 11 nucleotides agree with TRBD1. Germline CDR1 and CDR2: MNHNY and SVGAGI (reference sequence). CDR3 length equals 15 residues. Trimming cost V 2 bases and J 9 bases; bases outside gene matches: 6. For the CDR3, the DNA is TGTGCCAGCAGTTACAGGGGACAGGGGGACAGGCCCCAGCATTTT. It translates to CASSYRGQGDRPQHF.

This chain uses TRBV11-2 with TRBJ2-7, with 11 nucleotides matching TRBD2. V shed 1 base, J shed 0 bases, and the junction held 2 bases outside the gene matches. Germline assignment: CDR1 SGHAT and CDR2 FQNNGV. CDR3 length: 16 amino acids. CDR3 in DNA: TGTGCCAGCAGCTTAGGACTAGCGGGAAACTCCTACGAGCAGTACTTC. Translated: CASSLGLAGNSYEQYF.

V is TRBV28 and J is TRBJ2-1; D is unclear. Per the germline V gene, CDR1 is MDHEN and CDR2 is SYDVKM. The V and J ends lost 5 bases and 6 bases respectively, with 8 bases between them. This CDR3 spans 12 amino acids. The CDR3 protein is CASSSPLNEQFF. The CDR3 coding sequence is TGTGCCAGCAGTAGCCCCCTCAATGAGCAGTTCTTC.

This clonotype occurred a few times. The chain recombines TRBV28 with TRBJ2-7; no clear D gene. V lost 8 bases and J lost 0, with 11 bases in between. CDR3 size: 13 residues. The germline gives CDR1 MDHEN, CDR2 SYDVKM. The CDR3 nucleotides are TGTGCCAGCGGTTGGAGAAGCTCCTACGAGCAGTACGTC. As protein: CASGWRSSYEQYV.

This clonotype was found many times. V and J are TRBV5-6 and TRBJ2-5; no definite D call. The CDR3 sequence is 13 residues long. V dropped 1 base and J dropped 0 bases, with 4 bases sitting between them. CDR1 is SGHDT, CDR2 YYEEEE, per germline. The CDR3 sequence is CASSLFHQETQYF. The CDR3 DNA reads as TGTGCCAGCAGCTTGTTCCACCAAGAGACCCAGTACTTC.

V and J are TRBV7-9 and TRBJ1-1, with no clear D. From germline, CDR1 is SEHNR and CDR2 FQNEAQ (reference sequence). Trimming stripped 6 bases from V and 1 base from J, with 15 bases between. This CDR3 contains 15 residues. Here the CDR3 reads CASRDVGIWNTEAFF. CDR3 coding DNA: TGTGCCAGCAGAGATGTAGGGATCTGGAACACTGAAGCTTTCTTT.

The table lists this clonotype with a few counts. The chain couples TRBV11-2 to TRBJ2-5, with a possible D match to TRBD1 (5 bases). CDR3 length equals 15 residues. Per the germline V gene, CDR1 is SGHAT and CDR2 is FQNNGV. Trimming pared 5 bases from V and 4 bases from J, leaving 17 bases between. CDR3 region: CASSDGRVGVETQYF. For the CDR3, the DNA is TGTGCCAGCAGCGATGGACGGGTAGGGGTAGAGACCCAGTACTTC.

Only a few counts were recorded for this clonotype. The CDR3 is CASTAGDEQFF. Here the CDR3 DNA reads TGTGCCAGCACTGCGGGAGATGAGCAGTTCTTC. This chain connects TRBV11-2 to TRBJ2-1; 7 bases agree with TRBD2. The trim removed 7 bases at V and 8 bases at J, leaving 2 bases unmatched. Germline values: CDR1 SGHAT, CDR2 FQNNGV. The CDR3 contains 11 residues.

This clonotype has a handful of counts. The rearrangement uses TRBV20-1 and TRBJ2-7; 7 nucleotides align to TRBD1. After removal of 4 bases from V and 3 bases from J, the junction contained 6 bases not matched to a gene. The CDR3 totals 13 residues. The V gene's germline CDR1 is DFQATT and CDR2 SNEGSKA (reference sequence). The DNA of the CDR3 is TGCAGTGCTACGAGACAGGGTCACTACGAGCAGTACGTC. It is translated as CSATRQGHYEQYV.

This chain connects TRBV5-1 to TRBJ2-1; 14 bases match TRBD2. J lost 0 bases, V lost 2 bases, and 16 bases had no gene match. CDR3 size: 22 residues. CDR1 and CDR2 from the germline V gene are SGHRS and YFSETQ. This CDR3 is CASSFRRRPGLAGESSYNEQFF. CDR3 bases: TGCGCCAGCAGCTTTCGCAGGCGGCCGGGACTAGCGGGGGAAAGCTCCTACAATGAGCAGTTCTTC.

The rearrangement links TRBV20-1 to TRBJ2-7, with 9 positions matching TRBD2. V lost 7 bases and J lost 3; bases outside the gene matches: 10. The germline V gene encodes CDR1 DFQATT and CDR2 SNEGSKA (reference sequence). This CDR3 contains 14 residues. DNA of the CDR3: TGCAGTGTGGGTCCCCGGACTAGCGACTACGAGCAGTACTTC. Its translation: CSVGPRTSDYEQYF.

This clonotype was detected only a few times. The V and J genes are TRBV6-5 and TRBJ1-2; TRBD1 is a possible D gene (5 bases). The CDR3 extends over 14 amino acids. CDR1 and CDR2 from the germline V gene are MNHEY and SVGAGI. V dropped 7 bases and J dropped 2 bases, with 14 bases sitting between them. The CDR3 nucleotides read TGTGCCAGCAATGGAGCGGGACGGAACTATGGCTACACCTTC. Translation gives CASNGAGRNYGYTF.

This chain joins TRBV6-5 and TRBJ1-2; D uncertain. From germline, CDR1 is MNHEY and CDR2 SVGAGI. V was trimmed by 2 bases and J by 8 bases, leaving 12 bases between them. CDR3 length: 13 residues. Written as DNA, the CDR3 is TGTGCCAGCAGTTACAACCGGGAGGGCGGCTACACCTTC. Translation gives CASSYNREGGYTF.